Sequencing of this T cell receptor beta chain was carried out in a study of shared clonotypes between healthy human individuals. Study findings and constraints: Clonotype sharing across donors was expected to vary with sequencing depth. In the sorted subsets, rarefaction showed sequencing was incomplete despite large depth.

The donors were adults (healthy and HIV-negative) with no recent acute infections or vaccinations. Partitioning of CD4+ cells yielded a CD45RA+ naive subset and a CD45RA-negative memory subset. The J segment lost 2 bases and the V segment lost 0 bases, leaving 5 bases of the junction unmatched. The CDR3 sequence is 16 residues long. Germline CDR1 reads SGHRS; CDR2 reads YFSETQ. The repertoire was sequenced with immunoSEQ multiplex PCR; TCRdb's copy has only in-frame clones and lacks some. The sample carries roughly 2 million clones, around 95% recorded once. Note on this clone: Its target is unknown.

This rearrangement joins TRBV5-1 to TRBJ2-1; 7 bases map to TRBD2. The receptor was isolated from a man aged 18 to 29 in good health. Sequencing input: naive CD4+ T cells sorted from blood. Subset given: CD45RA+ positively selected. The CDR3 region is CASSLGASGPYNEQFF. CDR3 in DNA: TGCGCCAGCAGCTTGGGGGCTAGCGGTCCCTACAATGAGCAGTTCTTC.